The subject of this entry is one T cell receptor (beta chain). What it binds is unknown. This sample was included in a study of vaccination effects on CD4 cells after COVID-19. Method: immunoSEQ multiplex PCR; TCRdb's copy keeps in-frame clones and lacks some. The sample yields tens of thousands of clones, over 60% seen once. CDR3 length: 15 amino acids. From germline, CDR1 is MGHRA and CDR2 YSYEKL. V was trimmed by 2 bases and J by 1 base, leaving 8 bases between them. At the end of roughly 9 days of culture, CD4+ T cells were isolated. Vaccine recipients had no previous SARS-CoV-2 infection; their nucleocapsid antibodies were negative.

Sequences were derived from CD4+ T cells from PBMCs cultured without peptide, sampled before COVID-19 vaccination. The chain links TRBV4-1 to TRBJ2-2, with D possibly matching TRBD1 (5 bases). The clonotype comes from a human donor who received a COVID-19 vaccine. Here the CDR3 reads CASSQYTGNTGELFF. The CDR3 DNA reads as TGCGCCAGCAGCCAATATACAGGGAACACCGGGGAGCTGTTTTTT.